This T cell receptor beta chain was documented in a study of shared clonotypes between healthy human individuals. Study observations and caveats: In having few donors, the study represented limited genetic and exposure-history diversity.

With respect to this clone: Antigen: not known.

From germline, CDR1 is SNHLY and CDR2 FYNNEI. The CDR3 runs to 14 residues. Trimming stripped 1 base from V and 1 base from J, with 4 bases between. Naive CD8 populations comprised CD45RO-negative cells positively selected for CCR7, excluding terminally differentiated effector memory CD45RA+ cells. The method was immunoSEQ multiplex PCR; TCRdb's version includes in-frame clones alone and lacks a portion of them. The sample contains some 800,000 clones, 92% of which appear only once. This sequence joins TRBV2 and TRBJ2-2; no clear D gene. The sequenced sample was naive CD8+ T cells sorted from blood. The clonotype originates from a man aged 25-45 years in good health. CDR3 amino acids: CASSEGLNTGELFF. The CDR3 DNA reads TGTGCCAGCAGTGAAGGGCTGAACACCGGGGAGCTGTTTTTT.